The sequence of this T cell receptor beta chain was determined in a study of response to subunit inactivated influenza vaccine. A note on this clonotype: As yet, its antigen is unknown.

In germline, CDR1 is SGHRS, CDR2 YFSETQ. V shed 4 bases, J shed 3 bases, and the junction held 9 bases outside the gene matches. The CDR3 consists of 16 residues. Each CDR3 protein gets one entry after TCRdb re-called the RT-PCR reads with MiXCR. The sample carries hundreds of thousands of distinct CDR3 sequences, around 14% recorded once. Study outcomes and limitations: Authors suggested each seasonal flu vaccination may recruit only limited numbers of new T cells.

The J gene is TRBJ2-3, the V gene TRBV5-1; 9 nucleotides line up with TRBD2. This receptor was identified in a man between 45 and 60 years old who received an inactivated influenza vaccine. Specimen: PBMCs from blood, collected approximately 12 days after vaccination. In nucleotides, the CDR3 is TGCGCCAGCAGCCTCCTTCGGACTAGCGAAACAGATACGCAGTATTTT. As protein: CASSLLRTSETDTQYF. Using reference TRBV5-1 and TRBJ2-3 for the parts outside the CDR3, the full variable domain is KAGVTQTPRYLIKTRGQQVTLSCSPISGHRSVSWYQQTPGQGLQFLFEYFSETQRNKGNFPGRFSGRQFSNSRSEMNVSTLELGDSALYLCASSLLRTSETDTQYFGPGTRLTVL.